The clone carrying this T cell receptor (beta chain) came up many times. What it binds is not known. The CDR3 totals 14 residues. The V and J ends lost 4 bases and 2 bases, in that order; junction bases with no gene match: 4. CDR1 SGDLS and CDR2 YYNGEE come from the germline V gene. The entry originates in a study of neurological immune-mediated disorders. PBMCs stored at -80 C, 2 million in total, were the source of the unsorted libraries. Findings and caveats of the study: Private repertoires in all groups were suggested by the absence of shared CDR3 amino acid sequences among expanded clones across subjects.

5'RACE generated cDNA with 10-nucleotide random UMIs. Using its own MiXCR run on the 5' RACE reads, TCRdb lists one record per CDR3 protein. The profile covers under 90,000 distinct CDR3 sequences, with 3.5% appearing a single time and around 3.1% taken by the ten largest. The TCR originated in a woman in her forties or fifties with multiple sclerosis. Specimen: PBMCs. This sequence joins TRBV9 and TRBJ1-2, with 8 positions matching TRBD1. As DNA, the CDR3 is TGTGCCAGCAGCTCATACAGGGGGAACTATGGCTACACCTTC. Translation: CASSSYRGNYGYTF.